This T cell receptor (beta chain) was recovered during a study of control samples from healthy donors and cancer patients. This clone showed up just a few times. The V gene's germline CDR1 is KGHDR and CDR2 SFDVKD. The CDR3 extends over 15 amino acids. The ends lost 6 bases at V and 3 bases at J; junction bases unmatched: 7. Profiling relied on immunoSEQ multiplex PCR, and the TCRdb table lists in-frame clones only, not all of them. The sample carries roughly 100,000 clones, about 80% recorded once. The gene calls are TRBV24-1 and TRBJ1-1; 9 bases are a match to TRBD1. Sequencing used blood. This clonotype originated in a woman aged 45-65 years in good health. The CDR3 DNA reads as TGTGCCACCAGTCCCGGGACAGGGTCCGACACTGAAGCTTTCTTT. This encodes CATSPGTGSDTEAFF.